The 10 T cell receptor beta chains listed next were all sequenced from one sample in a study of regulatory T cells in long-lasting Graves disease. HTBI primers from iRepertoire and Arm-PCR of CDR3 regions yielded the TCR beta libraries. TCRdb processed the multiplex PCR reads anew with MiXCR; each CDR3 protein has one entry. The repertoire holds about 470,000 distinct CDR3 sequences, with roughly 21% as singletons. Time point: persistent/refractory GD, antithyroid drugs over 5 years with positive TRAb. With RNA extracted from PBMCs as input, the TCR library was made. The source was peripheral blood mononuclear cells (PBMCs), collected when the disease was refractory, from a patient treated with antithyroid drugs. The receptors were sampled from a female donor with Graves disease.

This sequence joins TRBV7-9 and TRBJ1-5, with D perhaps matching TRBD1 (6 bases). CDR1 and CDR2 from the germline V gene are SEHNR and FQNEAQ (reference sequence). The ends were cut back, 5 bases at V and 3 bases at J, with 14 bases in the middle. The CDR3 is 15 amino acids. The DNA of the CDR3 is TGTGCCAGCAGCCTATCCACAGGGCCCAATCAGCCCCAGCATTTT. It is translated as CASSLSTGPNQPQHF.

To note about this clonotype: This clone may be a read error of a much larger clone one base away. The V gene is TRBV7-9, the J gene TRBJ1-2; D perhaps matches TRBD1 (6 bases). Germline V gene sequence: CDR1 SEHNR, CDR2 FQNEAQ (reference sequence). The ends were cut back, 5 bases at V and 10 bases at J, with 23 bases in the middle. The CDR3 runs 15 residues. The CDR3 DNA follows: TGTGCCAGCAGCCCGAACACTCCGGGACACGGGGACTACACCTTC. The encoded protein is CASSPNTPGHGDYTF. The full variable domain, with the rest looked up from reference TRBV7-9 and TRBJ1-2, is DTGVSQNPRHKITKRGQNVTFRCDPISEHNRLYWYRQTLGQGPEFLTYFQNEAQLEKSRLLSDRFSAERPKGSFSTLEIQRTEQGDSAMYLCASSPNTPGHGDYTFGSGTRLTVV.

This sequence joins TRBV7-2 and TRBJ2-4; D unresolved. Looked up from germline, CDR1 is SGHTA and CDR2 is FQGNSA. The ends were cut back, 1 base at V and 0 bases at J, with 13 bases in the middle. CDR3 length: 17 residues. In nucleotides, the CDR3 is TGTGCCAGCAGCTTAGATTCCGCGTTGCTAGCCAAAAACATTCAGTACTTC. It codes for CASSLDSALLAKNIQYF.

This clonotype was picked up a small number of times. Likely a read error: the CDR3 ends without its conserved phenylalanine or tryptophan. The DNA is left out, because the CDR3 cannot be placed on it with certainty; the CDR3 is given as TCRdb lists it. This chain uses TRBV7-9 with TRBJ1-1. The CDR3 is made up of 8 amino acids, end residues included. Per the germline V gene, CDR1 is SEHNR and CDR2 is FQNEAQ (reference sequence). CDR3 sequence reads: CASSLDQL.

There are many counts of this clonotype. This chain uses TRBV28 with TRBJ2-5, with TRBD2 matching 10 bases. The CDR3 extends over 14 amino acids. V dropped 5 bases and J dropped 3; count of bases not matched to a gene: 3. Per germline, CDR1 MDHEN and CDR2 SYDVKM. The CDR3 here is CASSQLAGKETQYF. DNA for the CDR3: TGTGCCAGCAGTCAACTAGCGGGGAAAGAGACCCAGTACTTC. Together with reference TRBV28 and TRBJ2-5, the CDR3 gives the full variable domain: DVKVTQSSRYLVKRTGEKVFLECVQDMDHENMFWYRQDPGLGLRLIYFSYDVKMKEKGDIPEGYSVSREKKERFSLILESASTNQTSMYLCASSQLAGKETQYFGPGTRLLVL.

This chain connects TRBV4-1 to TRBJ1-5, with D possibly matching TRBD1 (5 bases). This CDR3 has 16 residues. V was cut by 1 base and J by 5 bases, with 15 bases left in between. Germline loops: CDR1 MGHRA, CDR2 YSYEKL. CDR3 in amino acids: CASSQGGEGRYQPQHF. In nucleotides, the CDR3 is TGCGCCAGCAGCCAAGGGGGCGAAGGACGGTATCAGCCCCAGCATTTT.

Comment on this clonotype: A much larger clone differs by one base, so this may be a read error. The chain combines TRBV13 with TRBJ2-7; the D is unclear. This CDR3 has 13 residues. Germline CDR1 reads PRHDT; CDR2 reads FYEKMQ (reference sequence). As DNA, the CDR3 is TGTGCCAGCAGCCCGCAGAGTTCCTACGAGCAGTGCTTC. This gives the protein CASSPQSSYEQCF.

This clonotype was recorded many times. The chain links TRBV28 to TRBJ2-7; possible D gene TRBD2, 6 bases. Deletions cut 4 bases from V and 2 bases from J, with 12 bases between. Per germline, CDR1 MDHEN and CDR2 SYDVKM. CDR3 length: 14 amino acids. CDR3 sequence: CASSSSGLAYEQYF. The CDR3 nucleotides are TGTGCCAGCAGTTCCTCGGGACTTGCCTACGAGCAGTACTTC.

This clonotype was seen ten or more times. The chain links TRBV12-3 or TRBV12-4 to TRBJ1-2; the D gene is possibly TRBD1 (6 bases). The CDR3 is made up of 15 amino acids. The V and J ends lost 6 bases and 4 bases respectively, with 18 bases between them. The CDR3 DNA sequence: TGTGCCAGCAGCCCAGGACCAGGACAGACCTATGGCTACACCTTC. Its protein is CASSPGPGQTYGYTF.

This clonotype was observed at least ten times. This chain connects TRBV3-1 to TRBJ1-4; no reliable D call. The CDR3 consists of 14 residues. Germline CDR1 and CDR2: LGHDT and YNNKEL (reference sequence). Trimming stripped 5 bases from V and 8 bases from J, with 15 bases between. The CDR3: CASSLDHTGEKLFF. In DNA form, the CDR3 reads TGTGCCAGCAGCTTAGACCATACCGGAGAAAAACTGTTTTTT.